Sequencing of this TCR beta chain was carried out in a study of blood T cell repertoires in COVID-19. Study in general: COVID-19 samples, acute and convalescent, were from the United States, Italy and Spain.

In the source study's methods: Estimates of nucleated cell counts were drawn from the amplification of reference gene primers. Using immunoSEQ multiplex PCR, the repertoire was profiled, and TCRdb retains in-frame clones only, with some absent. V and J calls and clone size are given by that table; D and trimming were obtained from the DNA. The sample holds fewer than 250,000 clones, 80% to 95% seen once. Germline CDR1 and CDR2: KGHDR and SFDVKD. CDR3 size: 15 residues. V shed 6 bases and J 3 bases; nucleotides not matched to a gene: 8. The receptor comes from a man aged 25 to 40 with COVID-19, enrolled during active disease. The gene calls are TRBV24-1 and TRBJ1-1; TRBD1 agrees at 8 bases. Source material: peripheral blood. CDR3 in DNA: TGTGCCACCAGTTATGACAGGGGACCCTACACTGAAGCTTTCTTT. This codes for CATSYDRGPYTEAFF.